Listed below are T cell receptor beta chains from one sample, sequenced in a study of T cells in Graves' hyperthyroidism and ophthalmopathy. Via MiXCR, TCRdb re-called the multiplex PCR reads, giving one row per CDR3 protein. The sample has under 550,000 distinct CDR3 sequences, roughly 13% seen once; the top ten hold 5% to 6%. The source material was blood. These TCRs come from a woman aged 18 to 35 with Graves' hyperthyroidism. Both conserved end residues are trimmed from each CDR3. D genes are given only for firm matches.

CDR3 length,V gene,D gene,CDR3 protein
13,TRBV27,TRBD2,ASSSRLAGGGTQY
15,TRBV7-2,.,ASSLGGGGSRFSEQY
12,TRBV2,.,ASSYGTRRDTQY
12,TRBV27,.,ASSPWGSGNTIY
13,TRBV7-8,.,ASSLGSGLGQPQH
12,TRBV6-2/TRBV6-3,TRBD1,ASSPGQENSPLH
18,TRBV9,TRBD1,ASSVGPKSTGTGANTEAF
13,TRBV9,.,ASSVDSRKNTEAF
13,TRBV9,TRBD2,ASSGSGSGSVTQY
12,TRBV2,TRBD1,ASSETGEDYGYT
11,TRBV20-1,.,SAQEVDLNFMF
13,TRBV7-9,.,ASSLSPGTNYGYT
13,TRBV28,TRBD1,ASRGTDRLSGELF